Sequencing of this T cell receptor beta chain was carried out in a study of cytomegalovirus exposure and HLA in healthy donors (dated by TCRdb to 2015 to 2018). For the study in its entirety: An earlier analysis of approximately 590 of the donors reported 250 to 300 Gb of sequence data and 117 million unique TCR beta sequences from roughly 180 million T cells. Four to six DR-DQ haplotypes were handled as single units for association and clustering, since linkage in the cohort was strong. Rather than using new phenotypic data, the later analysis identified candidate immune exposures from TCR beta sequences and from how often those sequences occurred across donors. Of the roughly 390 genotyped donors, 70% to 90% were placed in the genetic ancestry cluster associated with self-reported Caucasian donors. Donor age, sex, ethnicity and CMV serostatus were collected together with the repertoire data. All discovery cohort repertoires had been generated using a single sequencing platform. Both class I and class II loci were covered by HLA typing, at four-digit resolution. Among roughly 370 genotyped donors of the cohort, an average of 235,054 unique TCR beta nucleotide sequences were sequenced per donor, 15% to 20% of them non-productive. High-throughput TCR immunosequencing, statistical association of individual TCRs with disease status, and machine learning were combined to predict cytomegalovirus infection status. An earlier analysis of 587 of the donors used high-throughput TCR beta sequencing to judge whether each TCR beta V gene segment behaved as functional or pseudogenic. A separate validation cohort of 100 to 150 different subjects was used in addition to the approximately 670-subject first cohort. An early release covering 550 to 700 HLA-typed donors comprised roughly 300 gigabases of sequencing data and 65 million to 100 million unique TCR sequences. The study profiled the T cell repertoires of 500 to 800 subjects by immunosequencing and related them to cytomegalovirus serostatus. Typing coverage differed by locus: A, B, C, DRB1 and DQB1 were typed in roughly 620-630 donors, DQA1 in 522, DPA1 in around 600, and DPB1 in just under 480. The study was designed to test whether signatures of past pathogen exposure could be identified by cataloging public T cell receptors. A later analysis re-analyzed previously published TCR beta repertoires from 666 donors and added high-resolution HLA genotyping to study TCR occurrence patterns. A later genetic analysis used genome-wide SNP genotypes for about 65% of the 666 donors, treating that subset as a discovery cohort.

What the work shows at the level of the full study, not this receptor alone: CMV serostatus was the only immune exposure information available for the cohort. According to a later genetic analysis, donors in an Asian-associated ancestry cluster had fewer N-insertions in productive TCRs than the roughly 700-donor mean. Strong co-occurrence of HLA alleles, especially DR and DQ, made assigning TCR associations to individual alleles difficult. A further reported finding was that TCR beta sequences accurately predicted the HLA-A and HLA-B alleles for most subjects in the first cohort. The study listed 164 TCR beta chains as associated with cytomegalovirus. A later analysis reported that several top co-occurrence clusters appeared linked to parvovirus B19, influenza, CMV and Epstein-Barr virus. Only TCR beta chains were sequenced in this cohort, and the absence of alpha or paired-chain data limited detectable features. Because HLA typing was unavailable for some donors at each locus, only the typed subset was used in association tests. Presence/absence analyses assumed roughly uniform sequencing depth across donors, an assumption that may not hold. The earlier analysis of a few hundred of the donors excluded 15 to 20 rarely observed V segments, including chromosome 9 orphons, because counts were too low. Most CMV-associated TCR beta chains appeared to be HLA-restricted in a later analysis, and the HLA associations seemed to be driven largely by CMV exposure. A cluster of highly shared sequence variants was judged likely to represent a technical artifact of the sequencing pipeline. Linkage disequilibrium might explain the correlated functional status among segregating V segments, but an unknown experimental factor could not be ruled out. It was suggested by the authors that the approach could potentially be generalized to other disease states and immunological phenotypes. A later analysis found that TCR association rates varied across HLA loci, with DRB1 alleles showing the most associated TCRs and HLA-C alleles the fewest. In an earlier analysis of around 600 of the donors, most TCR beta V segments appeared in productive rearrangements about 90% or about 30% of the time, broadly matching IMGT annotations. Some IMGT-functional V segments, including TRBV6-2 and TRBV6-3, could not be distinguished by the 87-base-pair reads and were therefore excluded. V-gene and J-gene trimming of TCR beta chains was associated with a missense DCLRE1C variant in a later genetic analysis, and the association was replicated in an independent cohort. The classifier was reported to diagnose cytomegalovirus status with high specificity and sensitivity in both the original cohort and the validation cohort. Most TCR sequences were seen in very few donors, while some public TCRs were found in many individuals. In a later analysis, HLA-associated TCR beta chains showed more clonal expansion and lower generation probabilities than non-associated chains that were equally common. A few of the identified cytomegalovirus-associated TCR beta chains were confirmed in vitro to be specific for cytomegalovirus antigens. At a false discovery rate of 0.05, a later analysis linked 16,000 or so TCR beta sequences to specific HLA alleles.

For this clone: Its antigen specificity is not known. No quality values exist for individual bases; no much larger clone is one base distant.

Its CDR3 holds 16 amino acids, cysteine through phenylalanine. Just the 48-base CDR3 DNA is kept, in frame starting at base 1. CDR1 and CDR2 are drawn from the germline V gene: SGHNT, YENEEA. V gives up 1 base and J gives up 5 bases, and the segment between their germline ends measures 12 bases. The cohort was made up of about 670 healthy bone marrow donors. At the time of sampling, all cohort members were nominally healthy, though unrecorded immune exposures were likely present. The donor was CMV seropositive and belonged to the group of more than 250 seropositive cohort members. A peripheral blood sample was collected from each donor, and TCR beta sequencing was performed on peripheral blood mononuclear cells. The Qiagen DNeasy Blood Extraction Kit was used to extract genomic DNA from the blood cell samples. The library was generated by the immunoSEQ multiplex PCR assay. The multiplex PCR relied on a mix of 60 forward primers for TCR Vbeta segments and 13 reverse primers for TCR Jbeta segments. The CDR3 region of rearranged TCR beta genes was amplified from genomic DNA with a multiplex PCR assay. The Illumina HiSeq System was used to sequence the amplified TCR beta libraries as 87-base-pair reads. On the study's bioinformatics: Across the 500 to 700 repertoires, a later analysis counted around 80 million unique TCR beta chains, around 11 million of which were shared by at least two donors. To remove PCR and sequencing errors, raw reads were error-corrected and collapsed into unique sequences using a nearest-neighbor algorithm that merged closely related sequences. To assign V, D and J gene segments, CDR3 sequences were aligned to IMGT reference sequences. For a sequence to be retained, at least a six-nucleotide match to both a V gene segment and a J gene segment was required. A rearrangement was called productive if the CDR3 had no stop codons and remained in frame with V and J, and every other rearrangement was called non-productive. CDR3 was defined according to IMGT convention as the region running from the second conserved V-encoded cysteine to the conserved J-encoded phenylalanine. In an earlier analysis of around 540 of the donors, sequences lacking an unambiguous match to a single V gene segment were excluded. An earlier analysis of several hundred of the donors called V segments functional above 56.7% productive rearrangements and segregating when the between-donor standard deviation exceeded 5%. A statistical classification framework was built to diagnose cytomegalovirus status from the catalog of TCR beta chain sequences. In a later analysis, TCR nucleotide sequences were compared against IMGT/GENE-DB human TR gene sequences so that V and J genes could be assigned. Using the TCRdist pipeline, a later analysis assigned CDR3 sequences along with most-parsimonious VDJ recombination scenarios. In a later analysis, every TCR beta chain was defined by the combination of its CDR3 amino acid sequence and its V-gene family, and reads without a unique V-gene family were dropped. As a way to deal with suspected cross-contamination and a sequencing artifact, a later analysis dropped approximately 570 nucleotide sequences that were highly shared and had low generation probability. In a later analysis, a clonal expansion index for each public chain was calculated from normalized within-repertoire ranks of inferred template counts. Generation probabilities in a later analysis came from a VDJ recombination model fitted to out-of-frame rearrangements, and those results were checked against IGoR. Hypergeometric tests were used in a later analysis to score TCR-TCR, TCR-HLA and TCR-CMV co-occurrence, with a repertoire-size bias correction applied to the TCR pairs. In a later analysis, false discovery rates were estimated by permuting HLA or CMV assignments 20 times. A later analysis grouped co-occurring TCRs with DBSCAN, adding TCRdist sequence similarity when clustering within HLA-allele-positive subsets. Co-occurrence clustering excluded repertoires with fewer than 30,000 or more than 120,000 public chains, plus five with anomalous nucleotide sharing. What TCRdb holds here is the immuneACCESS table cut down to in-frame rearrangements. Part of the clones is not present; checked against another copy, under half of the missing clones reflect an unresolved V gene, and the others are unexplained. The V and J calls and clone size were taken over from that table, and D and trimming were inferred from the DNA. This sample is represented by tens of thousands of clones; more than 60% of them were singletons. Of the sample, roughly 12% is held by the ten largest clones.

The receptor's source is a male donor in good health and CMV-seropositive. The rearrangement joined TRBV11-3 to TRBJ1-6; perhaps TRBD1 is the D gene, with 5 bases matching. Specimen: PBMCs. The DNA reads as follows: TGTGCCAGCAGCTTAGCCCCGGGAGGGGATAATTCACCCCTCCACTTT. Its coded protein is CASSLAPGGDNSPLHF.